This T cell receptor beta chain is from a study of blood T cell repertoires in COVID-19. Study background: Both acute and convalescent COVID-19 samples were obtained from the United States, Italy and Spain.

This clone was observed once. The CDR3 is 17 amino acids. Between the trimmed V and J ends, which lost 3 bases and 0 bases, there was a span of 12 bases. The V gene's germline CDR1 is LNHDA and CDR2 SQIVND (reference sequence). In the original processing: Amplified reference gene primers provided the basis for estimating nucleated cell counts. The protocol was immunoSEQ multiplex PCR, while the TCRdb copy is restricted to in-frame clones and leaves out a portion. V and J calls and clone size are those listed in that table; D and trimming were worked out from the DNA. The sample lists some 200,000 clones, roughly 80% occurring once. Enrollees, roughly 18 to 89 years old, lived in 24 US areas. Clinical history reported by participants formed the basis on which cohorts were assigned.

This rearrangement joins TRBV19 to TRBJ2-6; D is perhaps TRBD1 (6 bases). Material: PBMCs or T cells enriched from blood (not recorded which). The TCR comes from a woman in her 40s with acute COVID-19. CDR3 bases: TGTGCCAGTAGTATGGTGCAGGGGAGCTCTGGGGCCAACGTCCTGACTTTC. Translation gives CASSMVQGSSGANVLTF.